The rows below give T cell receptor beta chains drawn from one sample of a study of blood T cell repertoires in COVID-19. The protocol was immunoSEQ multiplex PCR, while the TCRdb copy is restricted to in-frame clones and leaves out a portion. The table lists about 220,000 clones, 84% of them singletons. The sequencing sample was made of PBMCs or T cells enriched from blood (not recorded which). These receptors originate from a woman between 40 and 55 years old who had recovered from COVID-19. Both conserved end residues are part of each CDR3. The D gene is left open where the match is weak. Clone size is stated in some rows and not others, as once, few, many or a class when expanded.

J: TRBJ1-5; size: .; V: TRBV28; D: TRBD1; CDR3: CASWDRDSNQPQHF; DNA: TGTGCCAGCTGGGACAGGGACAGCAATCAGCCCCAGCATTTT
J: TRBJ2-1; size: few; V: TRBV28; D: TRBD2; CDR3: CASSLYPAGAPNEQFF; DNA: TGTGCCAGCAGTTTATATCCAGCGGGAGCGCCCAATGAGCAGTTCTTC
J: TRBJ2-1; size: .; V: TRBV5-4; D: .; CDR3: CASSSPGSYNEQFF; DNA: TGTGCCAGCAGCTCACCGGGCTCCTACAATGAGCAGTTCTTC
J: TRBJ2-2; size: .; V: TRBV4-2; D: .; CDR3: CASSQDSLRGELFF; DNA: TGTGCCAGCAGCCAAGATAGCCTTAGGGGGGAGCTGTTTTTT
J: TRBJ2-2; size: .; V: TRBV3-1/TRBV3-2; D: .; CDR3: CASRIGSISSGELFF; DNA: TGTGCCAGCAGGATTGGGAGTATTAGCTCCGGGGAGCTGTTTTTT
J: TRBJ2-1; size: .; V: TRBV6-4; D: .; CDR3: CASSEVTRAYNEQFF; DNA: TGTGCCAGCAGTGAGGTGACTAGAGCCTACAATGAGCAGTTCTTC
J: TRBJ1-2; size: once; V: TRBV14; D: TRBD1; CDR3: CASSLPGTGLYGYTF; DNA: TGTGCCAGCAGCCTTCCAGGGACAGGCCTTTATGGCTACACCTTC
J: TRBJ2-7; size: .; V: TRBV18; D: TRBD1; CDR3: CASSPGTGEVGQYF; DNA: TGTGCCAGCTCACCGGGGACAGGGGAGGTAGGGCAGTACTTC
J: TRBJ1-6; size: .; V: TRBV6-5; D: TRBD1; CDR3: CASSYSRTGDSPLHF; DNA: TGTGCCAGCAGTTACTCCAGGACAGGGGACTCACCCCTCCACTTT
J: TRBJ1-3; size: .; V: TRBV5-1; D: .; CDR3: CASSYDSTTGNTIYF; DNA: TGCGCCAGCAGCTACGACAGTACCACTGGAAACACCATATATTTT
J: TRBJ1-4; size: .; V: TRBV28; D: TRBD1; CDR3: CASRLYSPGQGMEKLFF; DNA: TGTGCCAGCAGACTTTACTCCCCGGGACAGGGGATGGAAAAACTGTTTTTT
J: TRBJ2-5; size: few; V: TRBV9; D: .; CDR3: CASSVGQYPETQYF; DNA: TGTGCCAGCAGCGTAGGGCAATACCCAGAGACCCAGTACTTC
J: TRBJ2-1; size: .; V: TRBV24-1; D: .; CDR3: CATSDADSNNEQFF; DNA: TGTGCCACCAGTGATGCGGACTCTAACAATGAGCAGTTCTTC
J: TRBJ1-1; size: .; V: TRBV18; D: .; CDR3: CASSRSDTSGAFF; DNA: TGTGCCAGCTCTCGGTCCGACACGTCAGGAGCTTTCTTT
J: TRBJ2-2; size: .; V: TRBV5-5; D: .; CDR3: CASSFYLGVAGELFF; DNA: TGTGCCAGCAGCTTCTACCTCGGTGTGGCCGGGGAGCTGTTTTTT
J: TRBJ1-1; size: .; V: TRBV19; D: .; CDR3: CASSIGVEGTEAFF; DNA: TGTGCCAGTAGTATCGGGGTGGAGGGCACTGAAGCTTTCTTT
J: TRBJ1-2; size: .; V: TRBV7-8; D: .; CDR3: CASSLRPSGTSIYGYTF; DNA: TGTGCCAGCAGCTTACGCCCCTCCGGGACATCCATCTATGGCTACACCTTC
J: TRBJ2-1; size: .; V: TRBV5-4; D: .; CDR3: CASSRGSSYNEQFF; DNA: TGTGCCAGCTCACGGGGTAGCTCCTACAATGAGCAGTTCTTC
J: TRBJ2-3; size: .; V: TRBV7-2; D: .; CDR3: CASSQVLSTDTQYF; DNA: TGTGCCAGCAGCCAAGTACTTAGCACAGATACGCAGTATTTT
J: TRBJ1-4; size: once; V: TRBV9; D: .; CDR3: CASSALGQNEKLFF; DNA: TGTGCCAGCAGCGCCCTTGGACAGAATGAAAAACTGTTTTTT
J: TRBJ2-1; size: .; V: TRBV24-1; D: TRBD1; CDR3: CATSDDRDRGLNEQFF; DNA: TGTGCCACCAGCGATGACCGGGACAGGGGTTTGAATGAGCAGTTCTTC
J: TRBJ1-1; size: .; V: TRBV11-2; D: .; CDR3: CASSLRRSGNTEAFF; DNA: TGTGCCAGCAGCTTAAGGCGTTCGGGAAACACTGAAGCTTTCTTT
J: TRBJ1-2; size: .; V: TRBV6-1; D: .; CDR3: CASSEARVSYGYTF; DNA: TGTGCCAGCAGTGAAGCCCGGGTATCGTATGGCTACACCTTC
J: TRBJ1-2; size: .; V: TRBV12-3/TRBV12-4; D: .; CDR3: CASRQNYGYTF; DNA: TGTGCCAGCAGGCAGAACTATGGCTACACCTTC
J: TRBJ2-1; size: .; V: TRBV29-1; D: TRBD2; CDR3: CSVVGLAGTGSYNEQFF; DNA: TGCAGCGTGGTGGGACTAGCGGGAACGGGCTCCTACAATGAGCAGTTCTTC
J: TRBJ1-3; size: .; V: TRBV5-5; D: .; CDR3: CASLKTTDRGNTIYF; DNA: TGTGCCAGCCTAAAGACGACCGACAGGGGAAACACCATATATTTT
J: TRBJ2-3; size: .; V: TRBV6-6; D: TRBD2; CDR3: CASSRLAGGPGDTQYF; DNA: TGTGCCAGCAGCCGACTAGCGGGAGGGCCAGGAGATACGCAGTATTTT
J: TRBJ2-1; size: .; V: TRBV5-4; D: TRBD2; CDR3: CASSLKREFSNEQFF; DNA: TGTGCCAGCAGCCTGAAGCGGGAGTTTTCCAATGAGCAGTTCTTC
J: TRBJ1-3; size: .; V: TRBV28; D: .; CDR3: CASIPPFEVGTIYF; DNA: TGTGCCAGCATCCCGCCGTTCGAGGTCGGCACCATATATTTT
J: TRBJ2-4; size: .; V: TRBV5-4; D: .; CDR3: CASSPGGRDKNIQYF; DNA: TGTGCCAGCAGCCCGGGGGGCAGGGACAAAAACATTCAGTACTTC
J: TRBJ2-2; size: once; V: TRBV2; D: TRBD2; CDR3: CASSDTSGNSNTGELFF; DNA: TGTGCCAGCAGTGACACTAGCGGGAATTCGAACACCGGGGAGCTGTTTTTT
J: TRBJ2-5; size: .; V: TRBV9; D: TRBD2; CDR3: CASSRRGRRASGRVETQYF; DNA: TGTGCCAGCAGCAGACGAGGGAGAAGGGCTAGCGGGAGGGTGGAGACCCAGTACTTC
J: TRBJ2-1; size: .; V: TRBV27; D: .; CDR3: CASRERTEQFF; DNA: TGTGCCAGCAGGGAAAGGACAGAGCAGTTCTTC
J: TRBJ1-2; size: .; V: TRBV11-2; D: .; CDR3: CASSFLQGGPGGYGYTF; DNA: TGTGCCAGCAGCTTTCTCCAGGGAGGGCCCGGGGGCTATGGCTACACCTTC
J: TRBJ1-6; size: .; V: TRBV30; D: .; CDR3: CAWSASGTKSPLHF; DNA: TGTGCCTGGAGTGCGTCCGGGACAAAGTCACCCCTCCACTTT
J: TRBJ2-1; size: once; V: TRBV20-1; D: TRBD2; CDR3: CSASSGREIDEQFF; DNA: TGCAGTGCTAGTAGCGGGAGAGAGATTGATGAGCAGTTCTTC
J: TRBJ2-1; size: .; V: TRBV2; D: TRBD2; CDR3: CASSFGLAGGISEEFF; DNA: TGTGCCAGCAGTTTTGGACTAGCGGGAGGTATATCGGAAGAGTTCTTC
J: TRBJ1-1; size: .; V: TRBV3-1/TRBV3-2; D: .; CDR3: CASSQDPGRLGTEAFF; DNA: TGTGCCAGCAGCCAAGATCCGGGGAGGTTGGGCACTGAAGCTTTCTTT
J: TRBJ1-4; size: .; V: TRBV28; D: .; CDR3: CASRPPGHMGEKLFF; DNA: TGTGCCAGCAGGCCGCCGGGACATATGGGGGAAAAACTGTTTTTT
J: TRBJ1-1; size: .; V: TRBV10-3; D: TRBD1; CDR3: CATRAGGSVTEAFF; DNA: TGTGCCACGAGGGCAGGGGGCTCTGTCACTGAAGCTTTCTTT
J: TRBJ1-1; size: .; V: TRBV7-9; D: .; CDR3: CASSSQGYSTEAFF; DNA: TGTGCCAGCAGCTCTCAGGGGTATAGCACTGAAGCTTTCTTT
J: TRBJ1-4; size: .; V: TRBV4-2; D: .; CDR3: CASSQDEAGMNEKLFF; DNA: TGTGCCAGCAGCCAAGATGAGGCAGGGATGAATGAAAAACTGTTTTTT
J: TRBJ1-4; size: .; V: TRBV2; D: TRBD1; CDR3: CASRNGDRAQF; DNA: TGTGCCAGCAGGAACGGGGACAGGGCACAATTT
J: TRBJ2-3; size: .; V: TRBV6-4; D: .; CDR3: CASSSELGGTDTQYF; DNA: TGTGCCAGCAGTTCGGAGCTAGGTGGCACAGATACGCAGTATTTT
J: TRBJ2-6; size: .; V: TRBV25-1; D: .; CDR3: CASSEDLPGGANVLTF; DNA: TGTGCCAGCAGTGAGGACCTCCCAGGGGGGGCCAACGTCCTGACTTTC
J: TRBJ2-2; size: .; V: TRBV5-1; D: TRBD2; CDR3: CASSLEGPSGSYGGELFF; DNA: TGCGCCAGCAGCTTGGAGGGGCCTAGCGGGAGTTACGGCGGGGAGCTGTTTTTT
J: TRBJ1-2; size: .; V: TRBV11-2; D: .; CDR3: CASSLDTGGDGYTF; DNA: TGTGCCAGCAGCTTAGATACGGGGGGCGATGGCTACACCTTC
J: TRBJ2-2; size: .; V: TRBV19; D: TRBD2; CDR3: CASSNLAGGTGELFF; DNA: TGTGCCAGTAGTAATCTAGCGGGAGGAACCGGGGAGCTGTTTTTT
J: TRBJ1-1; size: .; V: TRBV6-6; D: .; CDR3: CASSYSGHLRAFF; DNA: TGTGCCAGCAGTTACTCAGGACACCTCAGGGCTTTCTTT
J: TRBJ1-2; size: few; V: TRBV19; D: .; CDR3: CASSMRNANYGYTF; DNA: TGTGCCAGTAGTATGCGGAACGCTAACTATGGCTACACCTTC
J: TRBJ2-2; size: .; V: TRBV5-4; D: TRBD1; CDR3: CASRPGQGRTGELFF; DNA: TGTGCCAGCAGACCGGGACAGGGGAGGACCGGGGAGCTGTTTTTT
J: TRBJ2-5; size: .; V: TRBV24-1; D: TRBD2; CDR3: CATSFASGRGETQYF; DNA: TGTGCCACCAGTTTCGCTAGCGGGAGGGGGGAGACCCAGTACTTC
J: TRBJ2-3; size: .; V: TRBV28; D: TRBD2; CDR3: CASRLAGVSDTQYF; DNA: TGTGCCTCTAGGCTAGCGGGAGTCTCAGATACGCAGTATTTT
J: TRBJ2-5; size: .; V: TRBV7-2; D: TRBD2; CDR3: CASSGGTSVRETQYF; DNA: TGTGCCAGCAGCGGCGGGACTAGCGTCAGAGAGACCCAGTACTTC